The present T cell receptor (beta chain) was sequenced within a study of blood T cell repertoires in COVID-19. As for the study in general: Spain, Italy and the United States supplied samples that represented acute and convalescent COVID-19. PBMCs, B-cell-depleted T cells, or T cells were the source of the cDNA or gDNA that made up the material.

From germline, CDR1 is SGHTS and CDR2 YDEGEE. The CDR3 loop spans 15 amino acids. V was clipped by 5 bases and J by 9 bases; unmatched bases: 9. In the source study's methods: The assay estimated nucleated cells by amplifying reference gene primers. Assay: immunoSEQ multiplex PCR; the TCRdb copy retains only in-frame clones and omits some. V and J calls and clone size are those listed in that table; D and trimming were worked out from the DNA. The data contain just under 45,000 clones, around nine tenths of them singletons. Sequenced input: peripheral blood. This receptor was identified in a woman aged 40-49 years with acute or convalescent COVID-19. The chain carries TRBV5-8 and TRBJ2-1, with 12 bases fitting TRBD2. CDR3 loop: CASSRGLAGLGEQFF. The CDR3 DNA follows: TGTGCCAGCAGTCGAGGACTAGCGGGATTGGGTGAGCAGTTCTTC.